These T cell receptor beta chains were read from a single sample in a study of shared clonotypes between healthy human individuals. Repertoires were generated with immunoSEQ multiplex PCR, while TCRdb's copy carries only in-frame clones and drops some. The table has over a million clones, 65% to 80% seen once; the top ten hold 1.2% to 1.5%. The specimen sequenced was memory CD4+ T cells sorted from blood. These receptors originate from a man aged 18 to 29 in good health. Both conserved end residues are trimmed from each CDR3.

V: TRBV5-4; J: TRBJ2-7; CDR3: ASSLEVGTNYEQY
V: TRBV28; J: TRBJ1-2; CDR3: ASSPLGTGGYGYT
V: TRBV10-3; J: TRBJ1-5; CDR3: AISESGGSNQPQH
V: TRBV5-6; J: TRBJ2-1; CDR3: ASSPGQVDLPRVEQF
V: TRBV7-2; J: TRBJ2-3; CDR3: ASSFSADTQY
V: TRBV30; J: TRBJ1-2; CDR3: AWNEGDRGPSGGYT
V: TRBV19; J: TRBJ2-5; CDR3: ASSITGTKYQETQY
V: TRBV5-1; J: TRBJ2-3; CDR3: ASSLMGGTTDTQY
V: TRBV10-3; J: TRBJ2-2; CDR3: AISGLAGSNTGELF
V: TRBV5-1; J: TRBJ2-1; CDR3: ASSLLSGQNNEQF
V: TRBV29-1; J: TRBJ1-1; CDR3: SVGNGDTEAF
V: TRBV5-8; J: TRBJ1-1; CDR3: ASNLQGNTEAF
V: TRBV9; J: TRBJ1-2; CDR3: ASSPSGGSNYGYT
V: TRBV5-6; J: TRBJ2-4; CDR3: ASSLGGTKNIQY
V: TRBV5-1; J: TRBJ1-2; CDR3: ASSLNGGINYGYT
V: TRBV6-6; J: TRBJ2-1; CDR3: ASSAPGTGRNEQF
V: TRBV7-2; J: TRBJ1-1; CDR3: ASSQKTGRTEAF
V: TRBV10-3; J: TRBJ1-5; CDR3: AISESGGVGEPQH
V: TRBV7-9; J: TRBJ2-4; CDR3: ASSLGREGPMDIQY
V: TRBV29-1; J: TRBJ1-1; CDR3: SVGGGLGTEAF
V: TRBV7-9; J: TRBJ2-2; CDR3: ASSPVASKVLETGELF
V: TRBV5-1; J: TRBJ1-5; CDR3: ASSLAGNQPQH
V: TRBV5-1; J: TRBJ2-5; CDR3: ASSLGGPQETQY
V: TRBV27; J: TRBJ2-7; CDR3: ASSPGGREAYEQY
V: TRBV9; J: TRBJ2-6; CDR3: ASSPGQGSGANVLT
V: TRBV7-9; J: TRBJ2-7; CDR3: ASSPRGANLLEQY
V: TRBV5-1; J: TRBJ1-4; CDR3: ASSLGQGIEEKLF
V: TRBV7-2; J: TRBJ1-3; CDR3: ASSLWQRNTIY
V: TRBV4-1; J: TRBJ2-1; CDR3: ASSQNVRSAAYNEQF
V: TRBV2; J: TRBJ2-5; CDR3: ASRGFQETQY
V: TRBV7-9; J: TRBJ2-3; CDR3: ASSLERGSTDTQY